The next 19 T cell receptor beta chains were all read from a single sample in a study of T cells in Graves' hyperthyroidism and ophthalmopathy. TCR beta CDR3 sequences were amplified from RNA transcripts. HTBI primers were the set used in a first-round RT-PCR of the TCR CDR3. One entry per CDR3 protein, called by TCRdb with MiXCR from the multiplex PCR reads. The sample lists about 500,000 distinct CDR3 sequences; 40% to 50% were seen once. Sequencing used peripheral blood or thyroid tissue (not recorded which). Receptors originate from an adult woman with Graves' disease, either hyperthyroidism or ophthalmopathy (not recorded which).

This clonotype was counted only a few times. The chain links TRBV19 to TRBJ1-5; 11 bases map to TRBD1. With 6 bases clipped from V and 2 bases from J, the junction kept 6 bases outside the gene matches. The CDR3 spans 16 residues. Germline lookup yields CDR1 LNHDA and CDR2 SQIVND (reference sequence). CDR3 loop: CASRRDRGIGNQPQHF. CDR3 nucleotide sequence: TGTGCCAGTAGGAGGGACAGGGGGATCGGCAATCAGCCCCAGCATTTT.

This clonotype was detected ten times or more. The V gene is TRBV29-1, the J gene TRBJ2-5; 7 bases map to TRBD1. V gave up 6 bases and J gave up 2 bases; unmatched junction bases: 9. This CDR3 region has 14 residues. In germline, CDR1 is SQVTM, CDR2 ANQGSEA. CDR3 DNA sequence: TGCAGCGTGGATGACAGGGTCGCTCAAGAGACCCAGTACTTC. Protein product: CSVDDRVAQETQYF.

The CDR3 sequence: CASSEALQDEQYF. In DNA, the CDR3 is TGTGCCAGCAGTGAAGCGCTTCAGGATGAGCAGTACTTC. The V gene is TRBV2, the J gene TRBJ2-7; D remains unclear. Germline CDR1 is SNHLY and CDR2 is FYNNEI. Trimming cost V 0 bases and J 7 bases, with 10 bases left between them. The CDR3 length is 13 residues.

The V gene is TRBV12-3 or TRBV12-4, the J gene TRBJ2-6, with a tentative D call TRBD1 (6 bases). The CDR3 consists of 20 residues. Trimming took 6 bases from V and 2 from J, leaving 26 bases between them. In nucleotides, the CDR3 is TGTGCCAGCAGACGATCACTCGAGGGACACCGAGGGGCTGGGGCCAACGTCCTGACTTTC. Translation: CASRRSLEGHRGAGANVLTF.

This clonotype was recorded only once. The rearrangement joins TRBV7-2 to TRBJ1-3; D remains ambiguous. Germline CDR1 reads SGHTA; CDR2 reads FQGNSA. Trimming took 3 bases from V and 0 from J, leaving 6 bases between them. This CDR3 comprises 14 residues. CDR3 loop: CASSFMSSGNTIYF. DNA of the CDR3: TGTGCCAGCAGCTTCATGAGCTCTGGAAACACCATATATTTT.

The table lists this clonotype with many counts. The chain joins TRBV25-1 to TRBJ1-2; 8 bases fit TRBD1. There are 16 residues in the CDR3. V was clipped by 2 bases and J by 5 bases; unmatched bases: 10. Germline V CDR1 and CDR2: MGHDK, SYGVNS. CDR3 sequence (DNA): TGTGCCAGCAGTGAACCCCTCCGCACAGGGGGATATGGCTACACCTTC. Its protein product is CASSEPLRTGGYGYTF.

The CDR3 DNA follows: TGCAGTGCTAGAGATCTGGACGTAAGAGATGGCTACACCTTC. Protein sequence: CSARDLDVRDGYTF. The rearrangement links TRBV20-1 to TRBJ1-2; D remains ambiguous. From germline, CDR1 is DFQATT and CDR2 SNEGSKA (reference sequence). With 0 bases removed from V and 6 bases from J, the gap between germline ends came to 14 bases. This CDR3 has 14 residues.

Many counts were recorded for this clonotype. V and J are TRBV7-3 and TRBJ1-2, with 9 bases that match TRBD1. Germline CDR1 and CDR2: SGHTA and FQGTGA. The CDR3 has 15 residues. J was trimmed by 3 bases and V by 2 bases; bases with no gene match: 4. The CDR3 loop is CASSLRDRVYYGYTF. The DNA for the CDR3 is TGTGCCAGCAGCTTACGGGACAGGGTTTACTATGGCTACACCTTC.

This clonotype was picked up many times. CDR3 sequence: CSGRDRFSYEQYF. The CDR3 bases are TGCAGCGGACGGGACAGGTTTTCGTACGAGCAGTACTTC. The rearrangement joins TRBV29-1 to TRBJ2-7; 8 bases align to TRBD1. CDR1 and CDR2 (germline): SQVTM, ANQGSEA. CDR3 length: 13 amino acids. V dropped 7 bases and J dropped 4; count of bases not matched to a gene: 9.

Comments on this clonotype: Germline and junction disagree at one end, which may indicate a read error. The J gene is TRBJ2-5, the V gene TRBV7-9, with 10 nucleotides matching TRBD2. This CDR3 spans 15 amino acids. CDR1 and CDR2 from the germline V gene are SEHNR and FQNEAQ (reference sequence). CDR3 coding DNA: TGTGCCGGCAGCTTGGAAGCGGGGGGGTTGGAGACCCGGTACTTC. Amino acids: CAGSLEAGGLETRYF.

The chain carries TRBV7-3 and TRBJ1-2; D is possibly TRBD1 (6 bases). The CDR3 sequence is 15 residues long. V was clipped by 4 bases and J by 13 bases, with 25 bases between them. The V gene's germline CDR1 is SGHTA and CDR2 FQGTGA. CDR3 protein: CASSSSRGGAGPLTF. The CDR3 DNA sequence: TGTGCCAGCAGCTCGTCCCGGGGGGGCGCAGGGCCGCTCACCTTC. Full variable domain (outside the CDR3, taken from reference TRBV7-3 and TRBJ1-2): GAGVSQTPSNKVTEKGKYVELRCDPISGHTALYWYRQSLGQGPEFLIYFQGTGAADDSGLPNDRFFAVRPEGSVSTLKIQRTERGDSAVYLCASSSSRGGAGPLTFGSGTRLTVV.

Concerning this clonotype: Its ends do not fully match the called genes, so a read error is possible. This chain links TRBV10-3 with TRBJ2-2, with TRBD2 identical over 12 bases. The germline V gene encodes CDR1 ENHRY and CDR2 SYGVKD. The CDR3 has 15 residues. CDR3 in DNA: TGTGCCAGCAGTAAGACTAGCGGGGGATCCGGGGAGCTGTTTTTT. Translating it yields CASSKTSGGSGELFF.

Ten or more counts support this clonotype. V gene TRBV7-9 combines with J gene TRBJ1-4, with unresolved D. This CDR3 has 15 amino acids. Germline CDR1 reads SEHNR; CDR2 reads FQNEAQ (reference sequence). The V end lost 5 bases, the J end lost 8 bases, and 18 bases lay between the germline ends. The CDR3 nucleotides read TGTGCCAGCAGCCGCCACACGGGGTCGGAAGAAAAACTGTTTTTT. It translates to CASSRHTGSEEKLFF.

This clonotype was seen many times. V is TRBV4-2 and J is TRBJ1-1; tentatively, D is TRBD1 (6 bases). Germline CDR1 LGHNA, CDR2 YNFKEQ. V dropped 6 bases and J dropped 11 bases, with 19 bases sitting between them. This CDR3 spans 13 amino acids. CDR3 loop: CASRPIQGMGAFF. The CDR3 nucleotides are TGTGCCAGCAGACCTATACAGGGTATGGGGGCTTTCTTT.

This clonotype was seen repeatedly, ten times or more. The chain joins TRBV5-6 to TRBJ1-5, with D perhaps TRBD1 (5 bases). This CDR3 is built from 13 residues. CDR1 is SGHDT and CDR2 is YYEEEE in the germline V gene. Trimming removed 4 bases at V and 5 bases at J, with 10 bases between. The CDR3 sequence is CASSRGTYQPQHF. The CDR3 bases are TGTGCCAGCAGCCGCGGGACCTATCAGCCCCAGCATTTT. Complete variable domain (other parts from reference TRBV5-6 and TRBJ1-5): DAGVTQSPTHLIKTRGQQVTLRCSPKSGHDTVSWYQQALGQGPQFIFQYYEEEERQRGNFPDRFSGHQFPNYSSELNVNALLLGDSALYLCASSRGTYQPQHFGDGTRLSIL.

The DNA of the CDR3 is TGCGCCAGCAGCTTACAGGGACAGGGGGCCGGAGAGCAGTACTTC. Encoded protein: CASSLQGQGAGEQYF. The chain uses TRBV5-1 and TRBJ2-7; 12 bases match TRBD1. Germline lookup yields CDR1 SGHRS and CDR2 YFSETQ. Trimming removed 2 bases from V and 7 bases from J; junction bases left unmatched: 7. This CDR3 region has 15 residues. Supplemented by reference TRBV5-1 and TRBJ2-7, the full variable domain reads KAGVTQTPRYLIKTRGQQVTLSCSPISGHRSVSWYQQTPGQGLQFLFEYFSETQRNKGNFPGRFSGRQFSNSRSEMNVSTLELGDSALYLCASSLQGQGAGEQYFGPGTRLTVT.

This clonotype has ten or more counts. The chain carries TRBV7-9 and TRBJ1-1; maybe TRBD1 (5 bases). CDR3 length: 13 amino acids. Trimming stripped 6 bases from V and 0 bases from J, with 8 bases between. The germline V gene has CDR1 SEHNR and CDR2 FQNEAQ (reference sequence). In DNA, the CDR3 is TGTGCCAGCAGAGGACAAATGAACACTGAAGCTTTCTTT. It is translated as CASRGQMNTEAFF.

CDR3 coding DNA: TGTGCCAGCAGTTTAGCGAGGGGTAGTTGGAAGACTTACGAGCAGTACTTC. It is translated as CASSLARGSWKTYEQYF. The J gene is TRBJ2-7, the V gene TRBV12-3 or TRBV12-4; either TRBD1 or TRBD2 may fit D (5 bases each). V was shortened by 0 bases and J by 4 bases, with 19 bases between the two germline ends. The CDR3 runs 17 residues.

The rearrangement joins TRBV20-1 to TRBJ2-7; either TRBD1 or TRBD2 may fit D (6 bases each). The germline V gene encodes CDR1 DFQATT and CDR2 SNEGSKA (reference sequence). V was trimmed by 7 bases and J by 5 bases, leaving 15 bases between them. This CDR3 is built from 12 residues. CDR3 sequence reads: CSVIRGRDEQYF. Written as DNA, the CDR3 is TGCAGTGTGATCCGGGGGCGCGACGAGCAGTACTTC.